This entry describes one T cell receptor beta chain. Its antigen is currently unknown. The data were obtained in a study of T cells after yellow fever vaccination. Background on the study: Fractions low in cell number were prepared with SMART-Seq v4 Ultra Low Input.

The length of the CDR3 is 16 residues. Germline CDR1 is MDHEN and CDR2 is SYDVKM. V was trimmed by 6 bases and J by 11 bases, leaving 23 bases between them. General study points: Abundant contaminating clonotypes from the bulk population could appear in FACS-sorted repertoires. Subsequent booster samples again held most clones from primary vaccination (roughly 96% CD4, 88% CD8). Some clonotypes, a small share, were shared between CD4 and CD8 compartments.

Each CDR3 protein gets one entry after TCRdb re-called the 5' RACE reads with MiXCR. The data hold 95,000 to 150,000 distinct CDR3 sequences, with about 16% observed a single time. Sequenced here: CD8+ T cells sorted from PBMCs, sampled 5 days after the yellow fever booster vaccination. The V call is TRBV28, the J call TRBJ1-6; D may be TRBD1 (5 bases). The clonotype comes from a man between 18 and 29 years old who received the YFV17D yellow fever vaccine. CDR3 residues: CASSLGLGRVKPPLHF. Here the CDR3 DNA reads TGTGCCAGCAGCCTAGGGTTGGGCAGGGTCAAACCACCCCTCCACTTT.